This TCR beta chain was retrieved from a study of cytomegalovirus exposure and HLA in healthy donors. The CDR3 is 13 amino acids. The trim removed 4 bases at V and 4 bases at J, leaving 5 bases unmatched. The germline gives CDR1 SGHDT, CDR2 YYEEEE. Measured with immunoSEQ multiplex PCR; TCRdb has only the in-frame clones, and not every one. The sample has a few hundred thousand clones, 70% to 90% seen once. The sequenced material came from PBMCs. The rearrangement joins TRBV5-6 to TRBJ2-7, with 7 bases lining up with TRBD1. This TCR came from a woman between 18 and 30 years old in good health and CMV-seronegative. The CDR3 protein is CASSPTGWYEQYF. Written as DNA, the CDR3 is TGTGCCAGCAGCCCGACAGGGTGGTACGAGCAGTACTTC. The whole variable domain, filled in from reference TRBV5-6 and TRBJ2-7, reads DAGVTQSPTHLIKTRGQQVTLRCSPKSGHDTVSWYQQALGQGPQFIFQYYEEEERQRGNFPDRFSGHQFPNYSSELNVNALLLGDSALYLCASSPTGWYEQYFGPGTRLTVT.